Listed here are 26 T cell receptor beta chains from one sample, sequenced in a study of T cell responses to AZD1222 COVID-19 vaccine. TCRdb's copy holds only in-frame clones and misses some; the assay was immunoSEQ multiplex PCR. Here the sample spans about 83,000 clones, 86% being singletons. The specimen was peripheral blood, collected on day 0 of AZD1222 vaccination. The origin of the receptors is an adult in good health.

The V and J genes are TRBV5-8 and TRBJ2-3, with 9 bases fitting TRBD1. CDR3 length equals 14 residues. Germline trimming cut 5 bases from V and 4 bases from J; bases unmatched to any gene: 5. Germline V CDR1 and CDR2: SGHTS, YDEGEE. The CDR3 region is CASRRTGEADTQYF. As DNA, the CDR3 is TGTGCCAGCAGGCGGACAGGGGAGGCAGATACGCAGTATTTT.

The DNA of the CDR3 is TGCGCCAGCAGCACCCAGCAGGGGGCGTACGAGCAGTACTTC. Amino acid sequence: CASSTQQGAYEQYF. V and J are TRBV5-1 and TRBJ2-7; 8 nucleotides match TRBD1. The CDR3 contains 14 residues. Germline assignment: CDR1 SGHRS and CDR2 YFSETQ. The ends lost 4 bases at V and 4 bases at J; junction bases unmatched: 7.

The chain joins TRBV7-2 to TRBJ2-3, with TRBD2 identical over 10 bases. CDR1 SGHTA and CDR2 FQGNSA come from the germline V gene. There are 17 residues in the CDR3. The V segment lost 2 bases and the J segment 2 bases; nucleotides outside the gene matches: 7. The CDR3 protein is CASSLNQAGGFTDTQYF. In nucleotides, the CDR3 is TGTGCCAGCAGCTTAAATCAAGCGGGAGGGTTCACAGATACGCAGTATTTT.

The chain uses TRBV19 and TRBJ1-1; D gene uncertain. CDR3 length equals 15 residues. Germline CDR1 LNHDA, CDR2 SQIVND (reference sequence). V was shortened by 1 base and J by 1 base, with 10 bases between the two germline ends. CDR3 bases: TGTGCCAGTAGTATAGGAGGCGGCGCGAACACTGAAGCTTTCTTT. As protein: CASSIGGGANTEAFF.

V is TRBV14 and J is TRBJ1-1, with a possible D match to TRBD1 (6 bases). This CDR3 comprises 16 residues. V was trimmed by 1 base and J by 0 bases, leaving 12 bases between them. The germline gives CDR1 SGHDN, CDR2 FVKESK. The CDR3 is CASSQALGALNTEAFF. The CDR3 DNA reads TGTGCCAGCAGCCAAGCTCTGGGGGCCCTGAACACTGAAGCTTTCTTT.

J is TRBJ2-5 and V is TRBV30; 7 positions agree with TRBD2. The J segment lost 9 bases and the V segment lost 2 bases, leaving 15 bases of the junction unmatched. The CDR3 has 15 residues. From germline, CDR1 is GTSNPN and CDR2 SVGIG (reference sequence). This CDR3 is CAWSPSGSQPLAQYF. In DNA, the CDR3 is TGTGCCTGGAGTCCTAGCGGATCCCAACCGCTGGCCCAGTACTTC.

This chain links TRBV9 with TRBJ1-2; tentatively, D is TRBD1 (5 bases). Germline CDR1 reads SGDLS; CDR2 reads YYNGEE. This CDR3 spans 15 amino acids. The V and J ends lost 0 bases and 1 base respectively, with 10 bases between them. CDR3: CASSVEVQGNYGYTF. CDR3 coding DNA: TGTGCCAGCAGCGTAGAGGTCCAGGGTAACTATGGCTACACCTTC.

This clone was recorded only once. V usage is TRBV2 and J usage is TRBJ2-5, with 8 bases matching TRBD1. Trimming removed 10 bases from V and 5 bases from J; junction bases left unmatched: 6. From germline, CDR1 is SNHLY and CDR2 FYNNEI. This CDR3 spans 12 amino acids. CDR3 coding DNA: TGTGCCACCCAGGGGGCCGGGGAGACCCAGTACTTC. This encodes CATQGAGETQYF.

The rearrangement uses TRBV6-5 and TRBJ1-1; TRBD1 might be the D (5 bases). Germline V gene lookup returns CDR1 MNHEY and CDR2 SVGAGI. The CDR3 consists of 15 residues. Trimming stripped 5 bases from V and 0 bases from J, with 13 bases between. CDR3 sequence reads: CASSQKTDMNTEAFF. Here the CDR3 DNA reads TGTGCCAGCAGTCAAAAGACGGACATGAACACTGAAGCTTTCTTT.

V usage is TRBV19 and J usage is TRBJ1-5, with D unclear. The CDR3 contains 14 residues. From germline, CDR1 is LNHDA and CDR2 SQIVND (reference sequence). Trimming shortened V by 7 bases and J by 7 bases, and 17 bases separated the two germline ends. The DNA of the CDR3 is TGTGCCAGTACCATAGGTGGACTCGGGCAGCCCCAGCATTTT. Protein product: CASTIGGLGQPQHF. Based on the CDR3 plus reference TRBV19 and TRBJ1-5, the full variable domain is DGGITQSPKYLFRKEGQNVTLSCEQNLNHDAMYWYRQDPGQGLRLIYYSQIVNDFQKGDIAEGYSVSREKKESFPLTVTSAQKNPTAFYLCASTIGGLGQPQHFGDGTRLSIL.

As concerns this clone: A read error may produce the germline difference seen at one junction end. For the CDR3, the DNA is TGTGCCAGTAACGGACAGGGCCTTTACATTGAGCAGTTCTTC. This codes for CASNGQGLYIEQFF. The rearrangement uses TRBV2 and TRBJ2-1; 8 bases agree with TRBD1. Germline CDR1 is SNHLY and CDR2 is FYNNEI. The CDR3 totals 14 residues.

As DNA, the CDR3 is TGTGCCAGCATCCCTGCGGCAGGGGCTAACTCCTACAATGAGCAGTTCTTC. Translating gives CASIPAAGANSYNEQFF. The chain uses TRBV11-2 and TRBJ2-1; a possible D gene is TRBD1 (6 bases). Germline V gene sequence: CDR1 SGHAT, CDR2 FQNNGV. This CDR3 has 17 amino acids. Trimming cost V 7 bases and J 0 bases, with 19 bases left between them.

The V call is TRBV3-1 (or the pseudogene TRBV3-2), the J call TRBJ2-3; D not resolved. Looked up from germline, CDR1 is LGHDT and CDR2 is YNNKEL (reference sequence). The CDR3 has 14 residues. Trimming took 4 bases from V and 3 from J, leaving 11 bases between them. This CDR3 reads CASSLSRVTDTQYF. The CDR3, as DNA: TGTGCCAGCAGCCTCTCCCGAGTGACAGATACGCAGTATTTT.

The chain links TRBV30 to TRBJ1-2, with TRBD1 matching 7 bases. Germline lookup yields CDR1 GTSNPN and CDR2 SVGIG (reference sequence). CDR3 length: 14 residues. Trimming removed 0 bases from V and 4 bases from J; junction bases left unmatched: 5. The CDR3 bases are TGTGCCTGGAGTGTGTCAGGGGGGGCCTATGGCTACACCTTC. This codes for CAWSVSGGAYGYTF.

The chain carries TRBV30 and TRBJ1-1, with a tentative D call TRBD1 (5 bases). The V gene lost 5 bases and the J gene lost 11 bases, with 18 bases spanning the gap. Germline lookup yields CDR1 GTSNPN and CDR2 SVGIG (reference sequence). This CDR3 is built from 12 residues. The CDR3, as DNA: TGTGCCTGGGACAGTCTTCCTTATGGGGCTTTCTTT. Its protein is CAWDSLPYGAFF. The variable domain in full, with the rest retrieved from reference TRBV30 and TRBJ1-1, is SQTIHQWPATLVQPVGSPLSLECTVEGTSNPNLYWYRQAAGRGLQLLFYSVGIGQISSEVPQNLSASRPQDRQFILSSKKLLLSDSGFYLCAWDSLPYGAFFGQGTRLTVV.

The chain joins TRBV6-5 to TRBJ2-7; no clear D. CDR3 length: 14 residues. From germline, CDR1 is MNHEY and CDR2 SVGAGI. Trimming removed 2 bases at V and 0 bases at J, with 8 bases between. The CDR3 DNA reads TGTGCCAGCAGTTACCCAGCGAGCTCCTACGAGCAGTACTTC. This gives the protein CASSYPASSYEQYF.

The chain links TRBV19 to TRBJ1-5; the D is unclear. The CDR3 loop spans 15 amino acids. Trimming shortened V by 0 bases and J by 9 bases, and 15 bases separated the two germline ends. Per the germline V gene, CDR1 is LNHDA and CDR2 is SQIVND (reference sequence). The CDR3 nucleotides read TGTGCCAGTAGTATAGATCCCGGACCCAGCCCGCCCCAGCATTTT. Its protein product is CASSIDPGPSPPQHF.

CDR3 sequence: CASSIDGGSGEKLFF. The CDR3 nucleotides are TGTGCCAGTAGTATAGATGGGGGATCCGGTGAAAAACTGTTTTTT. The V call is TRBV19, the J call TRBJ1-4; tentative D call: TRBD1 (5 bases). The V gene's germline CDR1 is LNHDA and CDR2 SQIVND (reference sequence). V was shortened by 0 bases and J by 7 bases, with 12 bases between the two germline ends. This CDR3 region has 15 residues.

The genes are TRBV7-9 and TRBJ1-5; maybe TRBD1 (5 bases). Germline CDR1 is SEHNR and CDR2 is FQNEAQ (reference sequence). The CDR3 consists of 13 residues. V was shortened by 1 base and J by 5 bases, with 6 bases between the two germline ends. The CDR3 DNA reads as TGTGCCAGCAGCTTAGGCAGGGATCAGCCCCAGCATTTT. Translated, it gives CASSLGRDQPQHF.

The chain links TRBV11-2 to TRBJ1-2; no clear D. Looked up from germline, CDR1 is SGHAT and CDR2 is FQNNGV. Trimming took off 0 bases at V and 4 bases at J, with 3 bases between the two ends. The CDR3 runs to 12 residues. The CDR3 loop reads CASSLDGYGYTF. CDR3 DNA: TGTGCCAGCAGCTTAGATGGCTATGGCTACACCTTC.

The J gene is TRBJ2-7, the V gene TRBV7-3; 8 bases are shared with TRBD1. Unmatched junction bases numbered 7, after V lost 4 bases and J lost 8 bases. In germline, CDR1 is SGHTA, CDR2 FQGTGA. The CDR3 has 13 residues. CDR3 loop: CASSSGTGAQQYF. The CDR3 DNA reads as TGTGCCAGCAGCTCTGGGACAGGAGCGCAGCAGTACTTC.

CDR3 DNA sequence: TGTGCCAGCAGTTGGATTGGGATCGAGCAGTACTTC. This encodes CASSWIGIEQYF. The J gene is TRBJ2-7, the V gene TRBV6-2 or TRBV6-3; D is unclear. This CDR3 contains 12 residues. The germline V gene encodes CDR1 MNHEY and CDR2 SVGEGT. V was clipped by 4 bases and J by 6 bases, with 10 bases between them.

V is TRBV5-1 and J is TRBJ2-1; 10 nucleotides match TRBD2. The CDR3 loop spans 15 amino acids. The V gene end was trimmed by 4 bases and the J gene end by 3 bases; junction bases not matched to a gene: 4. Germline CDR1 reads SGHRS; CDR2 reads YFSETQ. The CDR3: CASSATSGYYNEQFF. The CDR3 DNA sequence: TGCGCCAGCAGCGCGACTAGCGGGTACTACAATGAGCAGTTCTTC.

V gene TRBV27 combines with J gene TRBJ1-1; 7 bases fit TRBD1. The CDR3 is made up of 17 amino acids. Trimming cost V 6 bases and J 0 bases; bases outside gene matches: 13. Germline CDR1 MNHEY, CDR2 SMNVEV (reference sequence). The CDR3 reads CASRSTPGQTMNTEAFF. The CDR3 bases are TGTGCCAGCAGGTCCACACCGGGACAGACCATGAACACTGAAGCTTTCTTT.

The J gene is TRBJ2-7, the V gene TRBV3-1 (or the pseudogene TRBV3-2), with D possibly TRBD2 on 5 matching bases. This CDR3 region has 15 residues. The germline V gene encodes CDR1 LGHDT and CDR2 YNNKEL (reference sequence). V lost 1 base, J lost 4 bases, and 14 bases lay in between. The CDR3 region has the DNA TGTGCCAGCAGCCAAGGGAGACTATCTATTTACGAGCAGTACTTC. Translation gives CASSQGRLSIYEQYF.

This chain uses TRBV5-1 with TRBJ2-5, with 7 bases aligning to TRBD1. Losses at the gene ends were 7 bases for V and 2 bases for J; bases not matched to a gene: 2. CDR1 SGHRS and CDR2 YFSETQ come from the germline V gene. The CDR3 has 12 residues. The CDR3 loop reads CASSGQQETQYF. CDR3 nucleotides: TGCGCCAGCTCGGGACAGCAAGAGACCCAGTACTTC.